The present entry profiles one T cell receptor beta chain with its context. This record belongs to a study of blood T cell repertoires in COVID-19. Original analysis: Reference gene primer amplification in the assay estimated nucleated cell counts. Generated by immunoSEQ multiplex PCR, the TCRdb table keeps only in-frame clones and is missing some. That table gives V, J and clone size, and the DNA gave D and trimming. Of 150,000 or so clones in the sample, approximately 78% were seen once. The CDR3 runs 15 residues. The sequencing input was peripheral blood. The receptor's source is a human donor with acute or convalescent COVID-19. The donor label of this sample is uncertain. The chain recombines TRBV21-1 with TRBJ1-6; TRBD1 is the table's D call, not checked against the DNA. TRBV21-1 is flagged as a pseudogene. CDR3 nucleotide sequence: TGTGCCAGCAGCAAGGGACAGGGCGATAATTCACCCCTCCACTTT. It codes for CASSKGQGDNSPLHF.